This T cell receptor beta chain emerged from a study of lymphopenia after photon versus proton radiotherapy. Study findings and constraints: Proton therapy kept repertoires fairly stable, unlike photons, which gained effector/memory cells.

Generated by immunoSEQ multiplex PCR, the TCRdb table keeps only in-frame clones and is missing some. The sample lists more than 70,000 clones, around 88% occurring once. Concerning this clone itself: As yet, its antigen is unknown.

This specimen was peripheral blood, taken from a patient treated with proton-based radiotherapy. This TCR was sampled from a man in his sixties with pancreatic cancer.

CDR3 sequence (DNA): TGTGCCAGTAGTATCCCCGGGACTAGGAATCAGCCCCAGCATTTT. It is translated as CASSIPGTRNQPQHF. The rearrangement links TRBV19 to TRBJ1-5, with D perhaps TRBD1 (5 bases). V lost 3 bases and J lost 4, with 13 bases in between. Germline assignment: CDR1 LNHDA and CDR2 SQIVND (reference sequence). This CDR3 comprises 15 residues.